The clone carrying this TCR beta chain was seen a single time. Seattle-derived patients entered the study during active infection and were followed longitudinally. As originally analysed: From reference gene primer amplification, estimates of nucleated cell counts were derived. Assay: immunoSEQ multiplex PCR; the TCRdb copy retains only in-frame clones and omits some. D and trimming come from the DNA, and the V and J calls and clone size come from that table. The sample includes a few hundred thousand clones, 85% to 90% seen only once; the top ten take about 6%. Germline loops: CDR1 SGHRS, CDR2 YFSETQ. The V gene end was trimmed by 5 bases and the J gene end by 0 bases; junction bases not matched to a gene: 4. The CDR3 covers 16 residues. This record belongs to a study of blood T cell repertoires in COVID-19. Overall study context: Donors in the United States, Italy and Spain gave samples during acute or convalescent COVID-19. PBMCs, B-cell-depleted T cells, or T cells provided the cDNA or gDNA that made up the material.

The rearrangement links TRBV5-1 to TRBJ2-2; TRBD1 aligns across 10 bases. Sequencing input: peripheral blood. The source of this sequence is a woman aged 45-65 years with COVID-19, enrolled during active disease. DNA of the CDR3: TGCGCCAGCAGACCCGGACAGGGGGCGAACACCGGGGAGCTGTTTTTT. This gives the protein CASRPGQGANTGELFF.